These T cell receptor beta chains were read from a single sample in a study of shared clonotypes between healthy human individuals. Libraries were prepared by immunoSEQ multiplex PCR; TCRdb keeps only in-frame clonotypes and omits some of them. The data contain under 850,000 clones, over 60% of them singletons. Specimen: memory CD4+ T cells sorted from blood. The receptors shown here come from a woman in her 30s in good health. The CDR3 runs from the conserved cysteine through the conserved F or W. D genes are given only for firm matches. Rows may omit the clone size; those that give it use once, few, many or a size class.

clone size | CDR3 length | J gene | V gene | D gene | CDR3 DNA | CDR3 protein
NA | 17 | TRBJ1-2 | TRBV19 | TRBD1 | TGTGCCAGTAGTATAAAATTGGAGACAGGGGCTTTGTTTGGCTACACCTTC | CASSIKLETGALFGYTF
once | 16 | TRBJ2-1 | TRBV19 | TRBD1 | TGTGCCAGTAGTGTAGAGACCGGGACAGGCTACAATGAGCAGTTCTTC | CASSVETGTGYNEQFF
many | 14 | TRBJ1-2 | TRBV5-5 | NA | TGTGCCAGCGCGACAGCGGCGTGGGTGGAGGGCTACACCTTC | CASATAAWVEGYTF
NA | 15 | TRBJ2-2 | TRBV25-1 | NA | TGTGCCAGCAGTGAGCGGGATCGGGACACCGGGGAGCTGTTTTTT | CASSERDRDTGELFF
few | 15 | TRBJ2-3 | TRBV27 | NA | TGTGCCAGCAGTCACACCCAGGGTCCTGCGGATACGCAGTATTTT | CASSHTQGPADTQYF
NA | 15 | TRBJ2-7 | TRBV4-1 | NA | TGCGCCAGCAGGGGGGCGGGTAGCGGACACTACGAGCAGTACTTC | CASRGAGSGHYEQYF
NA | 15 | TRBJ2-7 | TRBV7-8 | NA | TGTGCCAGCAGCTCCAGGGGATCCCCCCCTTCCGAGCAGTACTTC | CASSSRGSPPSEQYF
NA | 17 | TRBJ2-1 | TRBV18 | TRBD2 | TGTGCCAGCTCGCCTCAGCTTAGCGGGAGGGCGTCCAATGAGCAGTTCTTC | CASSPQLSGRASNEQFF
NA | 15 | TRBJ2-7 | TRBV2 | NA | TGTGCCAGCAGCAAAACAAGCGGAGACCGGTGGGAGCAGTACTTC | CASSKTSGDRWEQYF
few | 11 | TRBJ2-1 | TRBV15 | NA | TGTGCCACCAGCAGAGAGAATGAGCAGTTCTTC | CATSRENEQFF
NA | 16 | TRBJ2-3 | TRBV5-1 | NA | TGCGCCAGCAGCTTGGGTGTGGAACTATGGGGAGATACGCAGTATTTT | CASSLGVELWGDTQYF
NA | 19 | TRBJ2-1 | TRBV28 | TRBD2 | TGTGCCAGCAGTTTAACGTTTCGGACTAGCGGGAGGGTATACAATGAGCAGTTCTTC | CASSLTFRTSGRVYNEQFF
NA | 16 | TRBJ2-4 | TRBV28 | NA | TGTGCCAGCAGTTCCTACCTGAATGTAGCCAAAAACATTCAGTACTTC | CASSSYLNVAKNIQYF
NA | 14 | TRBJ1-1 | TRBV11-2 | NA | TGTGCCAGCAGCTCCCCGCCAGGGGTCACTGAAGCTTTCTTT | CASSSPPGVTEAFF
NA | 17 | TRBJ1-5 | TRBV2 | NA | TGTGCCAGCAGTGCCCCCGTTGGGACTGCCGTTAATCAGCCCCAGCATTTT | CASSAPVGTAVNQPQHF
NA | 13 | TRBJ2-7 | TRBV29-1 | TRBD1 | TGCAGCGTACCCGGACAGGGTTTATACGAGCAGTACTTC | CSVPGQGLYEQYF
NA | 14 | TRBJ1-5 | TRBV5-1 | NA | TGCGCCAGCAGCCCGAGGGGTGGCAATCAGCCCCAGCATTTT | CASSPRGGNQPQHF
NA | 15 | TRBJ1-5 | TRBV6-1 | TRBD1 | TGTGCCAGCAGGCTCACAGGGGATAGCAATCAGCCCCAGCATTTT | CASRLTGDSNQPQHF
NA | 15 | TRBJ2-5 | TRBV6-5 | TRBD1 | TGTGCCAGCAGTCGCCGGACAGGGGAATCGAAGACCCAGTACTTC | CASSRRTGESKTQYF
once | 15 | TRBJ1-1 | TRBV5-5 | NA | TGTGCCAGCAGCTTCGATTCGAGAGTGAACACTGAAGCTTTCTTT | CASSFDSRVNTEAFF
NA | 16 | TRBJ2-1 | TRBV6-1 | NA | TGTGCCAGCGGTGAACGAGCGGAGGGGGGCTACAATGAGCAGTTCTTC | CASGERAEGGYNEQFF
few | 16 | TRBJ2-3 | TRBV7-2 | TRBD2 | TGTGCCAGCAGCACTCAATCCGGGACTAGCCGAGATACGCAGTATTTT | CASSTQSGTSRDTQYF
NA | 15 | TRBJ2-3 | TRBV7-6 | NA | TGTGCCAGCAGCTTAAAGGGGGAGGGCACAGATACGCAGTATTTT | CASSLKGEGTDTQYF
NA | 13 | TRBJ1-2 | TRBV2 | NA | TGTGCCAGCGGGGGGGTTTCTAACTATGGCTACACCTTC | CASGGVSNYGYTF
NA | 15 | TRBJ2-2 | TRBV30 | NA | TGTGCCTGGAAAGATGTATCCGCGACCACCGGGGAGCTGTTTTTT | CAWKDVSATTGELFF
NA | 13 | TRBJ1-5 | TRBV19 | TRBD1 | TGTGCCAGTAGATCGACAGGGAGTCAGCCCCAGCATTTT | CASRSTGSQPQHF
NA | 16 | TRBJ2-3 | TRBV19 | TRBD1 | TGTGCCAGTAGTACCGCACCGGGACAGGGGTCAGATACGCAGTATTTT | CASSTAPGQGSDTQYF
NA | 17 | TRBJ1-1 | TRBV5-1 | NA | TGCGCCAGCAGCTTGGGGTCGAGGACAGCTATGAACACTGAAGCTTTCTTT | CASSLGSRTAMNTEAFF
NA | 14 | TRBJ2-6 | TRBV9 | NA | TGTGCCAGCAGTTTCTACTCTGGGGCCAACGTCCTGACTTTC | CASSFYSGANVLTF
once | 18 | TRBJ2-6 | TRBV4-1 | TRBD1 | TGCGCCAGCAGCCGACTTCCGGGACAGAGCTCTGGGGCCAACGTCCTGACTTTC | CASSRLPGQSSGANVLTF
NA | 16 | TRBJ2-3 | TRBV7-9 | TRBD2 | TGTGCCAGCAGCCGGCTAGCGGTTCAAAGCACAGATACGCAGTATTTT | CASSRLAVQSTDTQYF
NA | 14 | TRBJ2-5 | TRBV18 | NA | TGTGCCAGCTCACCACCTAACGGGCGGGAGACCCAGTACTTC | CASSPPNGRETQYF
NA | 16 | TRBJ1-2 | TRBV28 | NA | TGTGCCAGCAGTTCAGCCCATTACATATCTAACTATGGCTACACCTTC | CASSSAHYISNYGYTF
once | 16 | TRBJ2-1 | TRBV4-1 | TRBD1 | TGCGCCAGCAGCCAAAGGACAGGGGAAACAGGGAATGAGCAGTTCTTC | CASSQRTGETGNEQFF
few | 15 | TRBJ1-1 | TRBV28 | NA | TGTGCTGCCGTGGTTTCGGGACGCACGAACACTGAAGCTTTCTTT | CAAVVSGRTNTEAFF
NA | 14 | TRBJ1-1 | TRBV18 | NA | TGTGCCAGCTCACAAGGGACCGATAACACTGAAGCTTTCTTT | CASSQGTDNTEAFF
NA | 15 | TRBJ2-7 | TRBV4-2 | TRBD1 | TGTGCCAGCAGCCTAACAGGGGGCCGGTCCTACGAGCAGTACTTC | CASSLTGGRSYEQYF
NA | 13 | TRBJ2-7 | TRBV28 | NA | TGTGCCAGCAGTCCCAGTGACAAGGACGAGCAGTACTTC | CASSPSDKDEQYF
NA | 15 | TRBJ2-5 | TRBV28 | NA | TGTGCCAGCAGTCACGCCGGGACGATCCAAGAGACCCAGTACTTC | CASSHAGTIQETQYF
NA | 15 | TRBJ2-7 | TRBV11-3 | TRBD2 | TGTGCCAGCAGCTCAAAAGCGGGAGCCATGGTCGAGCAGTACTTC | CASSSKAGAMVEQYF
NA | 16 | TRBJ2-4 | TRBV5-1 | TRBD1 | TGCGCCAGCAGCACAGGACAGGGGAGGTCCAAAAACATTCAGTACTTC | CASSTGQGRSKNIQYF
NA | 16 | TRBJ2-1 | TRBV19 | TRBD2 | TGTGCCAGTAGTTTCGAATTAGCGGGACTCTACAATGAGCAGTTCTTC | CASSFELAGLYNEQFF
NA | 15 | TRBJ2-3 | TRBV28 | NA | TGTGCCAGCAGTTCCCCGGGATACTACACAGATACGCAGTATTTT | CASSSPGYYTDTQYF
few | 14 | TRBJ1-1 | TRBV4-1 | NA | TGCGCCAGCAGCCAGACAACCAGGGTCACTGAAGCTTTCTTT | CASSQTTRVTEAFF
NA | 15 | TRBJ1-5 | TRBV18 | TRBD1 | TGTGCCAGCTCATCGGGACAGGGGTCCGGTCAGCCCCAGCATTTT | CASSSGQGSGQPQHF